Presented here are 28 T cell receptor beta chains from one specimen sequenced in a study of CD8 T cells in Susac syndrome. The RNA, about 0.45 to 1 ug, was put through reverse transcription using random hexamers. Via MiXCR, TCRdb re-called the immunoSEQ multiplex PCR reads, giving one row per CDR3 protein. Of around 150,000 distinct CDR3 sequences in the sample, about 94% were seen once. Sequencing was carried out using CD4+ T cells from PBMCs. These receptors originate from a human donor in good health.

This chain uses TRBV20-1 with TRBJ2-3, with 7 nucleotides matching TRBD2. The CDR3 totals 13 residues. V trimming: 3 bases; J trimming: 1 base; junction bases outside the gene matches: 1. Germline values: CDR1 DFQATT, CDR2 SNEGSKA (reference sequence). CDR3 sequence reads: CSASTSGTDTQYF. CDR3 nucleotide sequence: TGCAGTGCTAGTACTAGCGGCACAGATACGCAGTATTTT.

V and J are TRBV2 and TRBJ1-2; weak D call: TRBD1 (5 bases). Trimming removed 0 bases at V and 1 base at J, with 6 bases between. Per the germline V gene, CDR1 is SNHLY and CDR2 is FYNNEI. The CDR3 is 14 residues long. The CDR3 DNA sequence: TGTGCCAGCAGTGAAGCCCAGGGTAACTATGGCTACACCTTC. Translated, it gives CASSEAQGNYGYTF.

V is TRBV7-9 and J is TRBJ1-2; D is uncertain. The CDR3 spans 13 residues. CDR1 SEHNR and CDR2 FQNEAQ come from the germline V gene (reference sequence). Trimming shortened V by 2 bases and J by 5 bases, and 9 bases separated the two germline ends. In DNA form, the CDR3 reads TGTGCCAGCAGCTTAACGGCGTCTTATGGCTACACCTTC. Translated: CASSLTASYGYTF.

This chain links TRBV4-1 with TRBJ1-1; 8 bases align to TRBD1. CDR1 is MGHRA and CDR2 is YSYEKL in the germline V gene. The trim removed 4 bases at V and 4 bases at J, leaving 8 bases unmatched. The CDR3 has 15 residues. The CDR3 reads CASSPADRDGTEAFF. Written as DNA, the CDR3 is TGCGCCAGCAGCCCCGCGGACAGGGATGGCACTGAAGCTTTCTTT.

The rearrangement links TRBV20-1 to TRBJ2-7; no clear D. Germline loops: CDR1 DFQATT, CDR2 SNEGSKA (reference sequence). Deletions cut 3 bases from V and 0 bases from J, with 12 bases between. The CDR3 runs to 14 residues. CDR3 residues: CSASVPASSYEQYF. CDR3 in DNA: TGCAGTGCTAGCGTTCCGGCAAGCTCCTACGAGCAGTACTTC.

The chain links TRBV3-1 to TRBJ1-2; the D is unclear. Germline values: CDR1 LGHDT, CDR2 YNNKEL (reference sequence). The CDR3 is made up of 16 amino acids. V was clipped by 1 base and J by 7 bases, with 19 bases between them. The DNA of the CDR3 is TGTGCCAGCAGCCAAGCCCCCCGAGACATTGGGCTTGGCTACACCTTC. Protein sequence: CASSQAPRDIGLGYTF.

This clonotype was observed a handful of times. The chain employs TRBV6-4 and TRBJ2-2; perhaps TRBD2 as D (5 bases). With 5 bases removed from V and 6 bases from J, the gap between germline ends came to 10 bases. The length of the CDR3 is 13 residues. Germline CDR1 MRHNA, CDR2 SNTAGT. The CDR3, as DNA: TGTGCCAGCAGTCAGGACTGGGCCGGGGAGCTGTTTTTT. Protein sequence: CASSQDWAGELFF.

The V and J genes are TRBV3-1 and TRBJ1-2; D is unclear. This CDR3 is built from 13 residues. Germline-derived CDR1 and CDR2 are LGHDT and YNNKEL (reference sequence). Trimming cost V 4 bases and J 4 bases, with 10 bases left between them. The CDR3, as DNA: TGTGCCAGCAGCCCGGGGTTACTCTATGGCTACACCTTC. It codes for CASSPGLLYGYTF.

This chain links TRBV30 with TRBJ1-5; D might be TRBD1 (5 bases). The CDR3 loop spans 12 amino acids. Looked up from germline, CDR1 is GTSNPN and CDR2 is SVGIG (reference sequence). V dropped 2 bases and J dropped 9 bases, with 11 bases sitting between them. DNA of the CDR3: TGTGCCTGGAGTCGGACAAGGGGGCCCCAGCATTTT. This gives the protein CAWSRTRGPQHF.

This chain uses TRBV5-1 with TRBJ1-1, with D possibly matching TRBD1 (6 bases). This CDR3 region has 15 residues. V lost 5 bases to trimming and J lost 0 bases, with 14 bases between them. In germline, CDR1 is SGHRS, CDR2 YFSETQ. CDR3 coding DNA: TGCGCCAGCAGACCCGGGACAACCGTGAACACTGAAGCTTTCTTT. Protein: CASRPGTTVNTEAFF.

The rearrangement joins TRBV30 to TRBJ2-4, with D unresolved. The germline V and J ends were trimmed by 1 base and 7 bases, with 11 bases remaining between them. Germline CDR1 GTSNPN, CDR2 SVGIG (reference sequence). The CDR3 is made up of 13 amino acids. CDR3 protein: CAWSGGVGNIQYF. CDR3 sequence (DNA): TGTGCCTGGAGTGGGGGTGTGGGGAACATTCAGTACTTC.

V gene TRBV20-1 combines with J gene TRBJ2-3, with a possible D match to TRBD2 (7 bases). The CDR3 consists of 14 residues. The germline CDR1 and CDR2 sequences are DFQATT and SNEGSKA (reference sequence). With 4 bases removed from V and 0 bases from J, the gap between germline ends came to 11 bases. The CDR3 region has the DNA TGCAGTGCTACGGGGGGCGCTAGCACAGATACGCAGTATTTT. Protein sequence: CSATGGASTDTQYF.

Worth noting for this clonotype: One junction end disagrees with the germline gene, perhaps due to a read error. This chain connects TRBV20-1 to TRBJ2-2; 10 bases are shared with TRBD2. This CDR3 contains 15 residues. Germline lookup yields CDR1 DFQATT and CDR2 SNEGSKA (reference sequence). The CDR3 DNA follows: TGCAGTGCTAGACCGGGACTAGCGAATACCGGGGAGCTGTTTTTT. Encoded protein: CSARPGLANTGELFF.

This chain connects TRBV20-1 to TRBJ2-5; the match to TRBD2 covers 9 bases. The CDR3 sequence is 13 residues long. Germline trimming cut 6 bases from V and 5 bases from J; bases unmatched to any gene: 7. Germline-derived CDR1 and CDR2 are DFQATT and SNEGSKA (reference sequence). The CDR3 nucleotides are TGCAGTGCCTGGACTAGCGAGCCCGAGACCCAGTACTTC. It is translated as CSAWTSEPETQYF.

This clonotype appeared a single time. The chain recombines TRBV7-2 with TRBJ1-1, with a tentative D call TRBD1 (5 bases). The CDR3 runs 12 residues. Per germline, CDR1 SGHTA and CDR2 FQGNSA. The V gene lost 5 bases and the J gene lost 3 bases, with 7 bases spanning the gap. The CDR3 reads CASSEGYTEAFF. As DNA, the CDR3 is TGTGCCAGCAGCGAGGGGTACACTGAAGCTTTCTTT.

The V and J genes are TRBV7-3 and TRBJ1-1, with no clear D. The CDR3 spans 15 residues. Trimming took off 2 bases at V and 1 base at J, with 11 bases between the two ends. In germline, CDR1 is SGHTA, CDR2 FQGTGA. DNA of the CDR3: TGTGCCAGCAGCTTACTGTCGGGGTCGAACACTGAAGCTTTCTTT. Its translation: CASSLLSGSNTEAFF.

In its sample, this clonotype was seen a few times. The J gene is TRBJ1-1, the V gene TRBV5-1, with D unclear. This CDR3 region has 14 residues. The V end was cut by 0 bases, the J end by 4 bases, with 10 bases between. CDR1 and CDR2 from the germline V gene are SGHRS and YFSETQ. The CDR3 DNA sequence: TGCGCCAGCAGCTTGGACGGTGAACGCACTGAAGCTTTCTTT. Encoded protein: CASSLDGERTEAFF.

The chain has TRBV5-1 and TRBJ1-3, with D possibly TRBD1 on 5 matching bases. CDR1 is SGHRS and CDR2 is YFSETQ in the germline V gene. V was shortened by 1 base and J by 3 bases, with 8 bases between the two germline ends. The CDR3 has 14 residues. The CDR3, as DNA: TGCGCCAGCAGCTTGTCGGGGGATGGAAACACCATATATTTT. It is translated as CASSLSGDGNTIYF.

The chain employs TRBV27 and TRBJ2-3; 11 bases fit TRBD2. Unmatched junction bases numbered 5, after V lost 7 bases and J lost 2 bases. CDR3 length: 15 residues. Germline loops: CDR1 MNHEY, CDR2 SMNVEV (reference sequence). CDR3 protein: CASTASGGHTDTQYF. CDR3 bases: TGTGCCAGCACCGCTAGCGGGGGGCACACAGATACGCAGTATTTT.

This rearrangement joins TRBV9 to TRBJ2-1; TRBD2 aligns across 12 bases. The V segment lost 4 bases and the J segment 7 bases; nucleotides outside the gene matches: 3. From germline, CDR1 is SGDLS and CDR2 YYNGEE. There are 14 residues in the CDR3. CDR3 sequence: CASSPSGGGNEQFF. CDR3 coding DNA: TGTGCCAGCAGCCCTAGCGGGGGGGGAAATGAGCAGTTCTTC.

This rearrangement joins TRBV28 to TRBJ1-4; D is possibly TRBD1 (5 bases). The CDR3 spans 14 residues. V was clipped by 7 bases and J by 7 bases, with 16 bases between them. CDR1 and CDR2 (germline): MDHEN, SYDVKM. DNA for the CDR3: TGTGCCAGCACCACTCCCGGGACTGGTGAAAAACTGTTTTTT. As protein: CASTTPGTGEKLFF.

This clonotype was recorded once. This chain links TRBV19 with TRBJ1-3, with D possibly being TRBD1 (6 bases). Trimming pared 6 bases from V and 1 base from J, leaving 13 bases between. CDR3 size: 15 residues. CDR1 LNHDA and CDR2 SQIVND come from the germline V gene (reference sequence). The CDR3 loop is CASSNEGESGNTIYF. The CDR3 coding sequence is TGTGCCAGTAGCAACGAGGGGGAATCTGGAAACACCATATATTTT.

The DNA of the CDR3 is TGCAGTGCTAGAGATCGGAGGGGCCTCTACGAGCAGTACTTC. Residues: CSARDRRGLYEQYF. The V and J genes are TRBV20-1 and TRBJ2-7, with D possibly TRBD2 on 6 matching bases. The V gene lost 0 bases and the J gene lost 3 bases, with 12 bases spanning the gap. This CDR3 contains 14 residues. CDR1 and CDR2 from the germline V gene are DFQATT and SNEGSKA (reference sequence).

The chain combines TRBV12-5 with TRBJ1-1, with D unresolved. The ends were cut back, 5 bases at V and 6 bases at J, with 7 bases in the middle. Germline CDR1 and CDR2: LGHNT and FRNRAP. The CDR3 contains 11 residues. The CDR3 DNA follows: TGTGCTAGTGGTGCCAGGTCTGAAGCTTTCTTT. Translated, it gives CASGARSEAFF.

V gene TRBV5-6 combines with J gene TRBJ1-5; 8 bases line up with TRBD1. CDR3 size: 16 residues. The germline V gene encodes CDR1 SGHDT and CDR2 YYEEEE. After removal of 2 bases from V and 2 bases from J, the junction contained 6 bases not matched to a gene. CDR3 DNA: TGTGCCAGCAGCTTCCAGGGGGCGGGAGGCAATCAGCCCCAGCATTTT. Residues: CASSFQGAGGNQPQHF.

This chain uses TRBV3-1 with TRBJ2-1; perhaps TRBD2 as D (6 bases). This CDR3 has 16 amino acids. Germline V gives CDR1 LGHDT, CDR2 YNNKEL (reference sequence). V was cut by 4 bases and J by 4 bases, with 17 bases left in between. CDR3 DNA sequence: TGTGCCAGCAGCCCTCTGGGCGGGGCCACTTACAATGAGCAGTTCTTC. Protein product: CASSPLGGATYNEQFF.

This rearrangement joins TRBV12-3 or TRBV12-4 to TRBJ1-5; no clear D gene. With 3 bases removed from V and 1 base from J, the gap between germline ends came to 4 bases. This CDR3 is 13 amino acids long. CDR3: CASSLQSNQPQHF. The CDR3 DNA reads TGTGCCAGCAGTTTGCAGAGCAATCAGCCCCAGCATTTT.

The chain recombines TRBV10-3 with TRBJ2-3; no definite D call. Trimming removed 3 bases at V and 2 bases at J, with 0 bases between. CDR1 and CDR2 (germline): ENHRY, SYGVKD. The CDR3 loop spans 11 amino acids. CDR3 sequence reads: CAISDTDTQYF. The CDR3 bases are TGTGCCATCAGTGACACAGATACGCAGTATTTT.